Below are 23 T cell receptor beta chains sequenced from a single sample in a study of T-cell reconstitution after alpha-beta-depleted transplantation in children. This sample's TCRbeta library carried unique molecular identifier barcodes. TCRdb ran MiXCR on the PCR reads and lists one entry per CDR3 protein. The table records some 600,000 distinct CDR3 sequences, 16% of them present only once. Source: PBMCs from the stem cell graft donor, taken from the stem cell graft. The receptors originated from a human donor who donated a stem cell graft to a child with acute myeloid leukemia.

The chain has TRBV6-6 and TRBJ2-7; D gene uncertain. Trimming shortened V by 5 bases and J by 1 base, and 9 bases separated the two germline ends. This CDR3 comprises 13 residues. Germline V CDR1 and CDR2: MNHNY, SVGAGI (reference sequence). The DNA for the CDR3 is TGTGCCAGCAGTGCCTCGGATTCCTACGAGCAGTACTTC. Translated: CASSASDSYEQYF.

This clonotype was seen ten or more times. As DNA, the CDR3 is TGCAGTGCTCGCCGGGATCAAGAGACCCAGTACTTC. Its translation: CSARRDQETQYF. This chain connects TRBV20-1 to TRBJ2-5, with D possibly matching TRBD2 (5 bases). Deletions cut 5 bases from V and 2 bases from J, with 9 bases between. This CDR3 spans 12 amino acids. Per the germline V gene, CDR1 is DFQATT and CDR2 is SNEGSKA (reference sequence).

This clonotype was seen ten or more times. The chain uses TRBV29-1 and TRBJ2-2; 13 bases match TRBD2. Germline CDR1 reads SQVTM; CDR2 reads ANQGSEA. This CDR3 is 16 amino acids long. The V gene end was trimmed by 6 bases and the J gene end by 5 bases; junction bases not matched to a gene: 9. The DNA for the CDR3 is TGCAGCGTGGCTGAAAAGACTAGCGGGGGGACCGGGGAGCTGTTTTTT. This gives the protein CSVAEKTSGGTGELFF.

This clonotype was seen at least ten times. The chain joins TRBV5-6 to TRBJ1-5; D is ambiguous. Germline CDR1 is SGHDT and CDR2 is YYEEEE. V lost 4 bases, J lost 3 bases, and 17 bases lay in between. The CDR3 consists of 16 residues. The CDR3 region is CASSRGSGGPNQPQHF. Here the CDR3 DNA reads TGTGCCAGCAGCCGCGGAAGTGGCGGGCCCAATCAGCCCCAGCATTTT.

This clonotype was detected many times. This chain connects TRBV12-3 or TRBV12-4 to TRBJ2-6; D is unclear. There are 15 residues in the CDR3. V was trimmed by 6 bases and J by 4 bases, leaving 13 bases between them. CDR3 sequence: CASSALVVGANVLTF. The CDR3 region has the DNA TGTGCCAGCAGCGCCCTAGTTGTCGGGGCCAACGTCCTGACTTTC.

V is TRBV14 and J is TRBJ2-5; D tentatively reads TRBD1 or TRBD2 (5 bases each). This CDR3 spans 15 amino acids. Germline V gives CDR1 SGHDN, CDR2 FVKESK. Trimming pared 1 base from V and 1 base from J, leaving 10 bases between. Written as DNA, the CDR3 is TGTGCCAGCAGCCAAGCGGGACGGATCCAAGAGACCCAGTACTTC. The encoded protein is CASSQAGRIQETQYF.

The V gene is TRBV13, the J gene TRBJ2-2; 12 bases align to TRBD2. Germline V CDR1 and CDR2: PRHDT, FYEKMQ (reference sequence). CDR3 length: 18 residues. Trimming removed 5 bases from V and 5 bases from J; junction bases left unmatched: 12. The CDR3 loop reads CASSPGLAGFDGTGELFF. DNA for the CDR3: TGTGCCAGCAGCCCGGGACTAGCGGGTTTTGATGGGACCGGGGAGCTGTTTTTT.

This clonotype has a count of ten or more. The chain has TRBV29-1 and TRBJ2-7; 8 bases agree with TRBD1. Per the germline V gene, CDR1 is SQVTM and CDR2 is ANQGSEA. V dropped 6 bases and J dropped 3; count of bases not matched to a gene: 7. The CDR3 sequence is 13 residues long. CDR3 sequence reads: CSVPGQASYEQYF. The CDR3 region has the DNA TGCAGCGTACCGGGACAGGCTAGCTACGAGCAGTACTTC.

In this sample, this clonotype turned up a few times. The V gene is TRBV5-1, the J gene TRBJ2-7; D might be TRBD2 (7 bases). The CDR3 has 15 amino acids. The germline V and J ends were trimmed by 4 bases and 2 bases, with 16 bases remaining between them. The V gene's germline CDR1 is SGHRS and CDR2 YFSETQ. The DNA of the CDR3 is TGCGCCAGCAGCCCGGAGGGGGGGGTTGCCTACGAGCAGTACTTC. Amino acid sequence: CASSPEGGVAYEQYF.

The rearrangement uses TRBV4-3 and TRBJ2-3, with 10 bases lining up with TRBD2. Germline CDR1 and CDR2: LGHNA and YSLEER. V shed 0 bases and J 6 bases; nucleotides not matched to a gene: 9. The CDR3 runs to 17 residues. CDR3 loop: CASSQDTASGGIDTQYF. In DNA, the CDR3 is TGCGCCAGCAGCCAAGACACGGCTAGCGGGGGAATTGATACGCAGTATTTT.

The V and J genes are TRBV6-2 or TRBV6-3 and TRBJ2-7, with TRBD2 matching over 7 bases. The junction had 9 bases not matched to a gene; V was cut back by 5 bases and J by 2 bases. Germline CDR1 and CDR2: MNHEY and SVGEGT. This CDR3 spans 15 amino acids. The CDR3: CASSPHSGPPYEQYF. In DNA form, the CDR3 reads TGTGCCAGCAGTCCGCATAGCGGGCCCCCCTACGAGCAGTACTTC.

The table lists this clonotype with a count of one. This may come from a read error, since a much larger clone is one base off. The rearrangement uses TRBV4-3 and TRBJ2-7; D is unresolved. The CDR3 runs 16 residues. V lost 0 bases, J lost 2 bases, and 14 bases lay in between. Germline V gives CDR1 LGHNA, CDR2 YSLEER. In DNA form, the CDR3 reads TGCGCCAGCAGCCAAGAGGATGGGAACGGAGCCTACGAGCAGTACTTC. Its protein product is CASSQEDGNGAYEQYF.

Ten or more counts support this clonotype. The V gene is TRBV30, the J gene TRBJ1-5; a weak D match, TRBD1 (6 bases). Between the trimmed V and J ends, which lost 8 bases and 7 bases, there was a span of 12 bases. The CDR3 spans 11 residues. Germline CDR1 is GTSNPN and CDR2 is SVGIG (reference sequence). CDR3 region: CAAGVGQPQHF. CDR3 coding DNA: TGTGCCGCAGGGGTGGGCCAGCCCCAGCATTTT.

This clonotype was seen at least ten times. This sequence joins TRBV20-1 and TRBJ2-1; 8 positions agree with TRBD1. J lost 4 bases, V lost 6 bases, and 11 bases had no gene match. CDR1 is DFQATT, CDR2 SNEGSKA, per germline (reference sequence). This CDR3 spans 15 amino acids. CDR3 nucleotides: TGCAGTGCAAAATCCGGGACAGGTGCTTACAATGAGCAGTTCTTC. Protein sequence: CSAKSGTGAYNEQFF.

J is TRBJ2-1 and V is TRBV3-1, with 9 bases lining up with TRBD2. The CDR3 spans 16 residues. Germline trimming cut 2 bases from V and 0 bases from J; bases unmatched to any gene: 2. Germline V gene lookup returns CDR1 LGHDT and CDR2 YNNKEL (reference sequence). DNA of the CDR3: TGTGCCAGCAGCCAACAGCGGGGGGTCTCCTACAATGAGCAGTTCTTC. It translates to CASSQQRGVSYNEQFF.

This clonotype was found a few times. The chain links TRBV4-1 to TRBJ1-5; D remains ambiguous. V dropped 0 bases and J dropped 0 bases, with 12 bases sitting between them. This CDR3 is built from 17 residues. Germline V CDR1 and CDR2: MGHRA, YSYEKL. CDR3 sequence (DNA): TGCGCCAGCAGCCAAGACTTGGAGGACTCTAGCAATCAGCCCCAGCATTTT. Protein sequence: CASSQDLEDSSNQPQHF.

This clonotype was observed many times. The V call is TRBV5-5, the J call TRBJ2-1; D uncertain. Germline V gene lookup returns CDR1 SGHKS and CDR2 YYEKEE (reference sequence). Trimming pared 0 bases from V and 4 bases from J, leaving 11 bases between. This CDR3 has 15 amino acids. The chain's CDR3 is CASSLGGQSYNEQFF. CDR3 in DNA: TGTGCCAGCAGCTTGGGAGGCCAGTCATACAATGAGCAGTTCTTC. Full variable domain (rest looked up from reference TRBV5-5 and TRBJ2-1): DAGVTQSPTHLIKTRGQQVTLRCSPISGHKSVSWYQQVLGQGPQFIFQYYEKEERGRGNFPDRFSARQFPNYSSELNVNALLLGDSALYLCASSLGGQSYNEQFFGPGTRLTVL.

Many counts were recorded for this clonotype. CDR3: CASSFGSAAVYEQYV. The DNA for the CDR3 is TGTGCCAGCAGTTTCGGATCAGCGGCCGTCTACGAGCAGTACGTC. The chain couples TRBV12-3 or TRBV12-4 to TRBJ2-7; possibly TRBD2 for D (5 bases). The CDR3 is 15 residues long. With 3 bases removed from V and 3 bases from J, the gap between germline ends came to 15 bases.

This clonotype was picked up many times. J is TRBJ2-3 and V is TRBV20-1; D is possibly TRBD2 (6 bases). The CDR3 spans 14 residues. The V end lost 0 bases, the J end lost 0 bases, and 7 bases lay between the germline ends. Germline-derived CDR1 and CDR2 are DFQATT and SNEGSKA (reference sequence). The CDR3: CSARDGTSTDTQYF. The CDR3 bases are TGCAGTGCTAGAGATGGGACTAGCACAGATACGCAGTATTTT.

The rearrangement uses TRBV30 and TRBJ1-5; 8 bases map to TRBD1. Germline CDR1 reads GTSNPN; CDR2 reads SVGIG (reference sequence). This CDR3 spans 18 amino acids. J was trimmed by 7 bases and V by 0 bases; bases with no gene match: 17. The CDR3 here is CAWSVNRQGRALRQPQHF. CDR3 nucleotide sequence: TGTGCCTGGAGTGTCAATCGACAGGGGAGAGCATTAAGGCAGCCCCAGCATTTT.

The chain is built from TRBV12-3 or TRBV12-4 and TRBJ2-2; D unclear. The CDR3 is 14 residues long. The ends were cut back, 2 bases at V and 4 bases at J, with 8 bases in the middle. This CDR3 reads CASSLQDFTGELFF. The CDR3 bases are TGTGCCAGCAGTTTACAGGATTTCACCGGGGAGCTGTTTTTT.

This chain uses TRBV20-1 with TRBJ2-4; D possibly corresponds to TRBD1 (7 bases). Germline CDR1 reads DFQATT; CDR2 reads SNEGSKA (reference sequence). The CDR3 length is 14 residues. The V end lost 6 bases, the J end lost 5 bases, and 17 bases lay between the germline ends. The CDR3 spells CSAGQGEVENIQYF. CDR3 nucleotides: TGCAGTGCGGGGCAGGGGGAGGTGGAAAACATTCAGTACTTC.

Ten or more counts support this clonotype. As DNA, the CDR3 is TGCAGTGCTCGTTGGCCTAACAGGGAAAACTATGGCTACACCTTC. Translation gives CSARWPNRENYGYTF. The genes are TRBV20-1 and TRBJ1-2, with TRBD1 as a possible D gene (6 bases). From germline, CDR1 is DFQATT and CDR2 SNEGSKA (reference sequence). The CDR3 covers 15 residues. V was cut by 5 bases and J by 2 bases, with 18 bases left in between.